The 31 T cell receptor beta chains listed next were all sequenced from one sample in a study of TIL therapy for anti-PD-1-resistant metastatic lung cancer. This was the immunoSEQ v3 assay. Data came from immunoSEQ multiplex PCR; TCRdb stores just in-frame clones and leaves some out. The sample includes nearly 15,000 clones, more than 75% of them seen just once. Indicated time point: pre-treatment sample, taken before nivolumab and TIL therapy. This material consisted of blood, taken at baseline. All receptors derive from a person aged 25-85 years with non-small cell lung cancer.

V and J are TRBV6-1 and TRBJ2-7; maybe TRBD2 (6 bases). Trimming took 1 base from V and 12 from J, leaving 16 bases between them. The CDR3 runs to 13 residues. Germline CDR1 MNHNS, CDR2 SASEGT. CDR3 region: CASSEDLGGIGYV. CDR3 nucleotide sequence: TGTGCCAGCAGTGAAGATTTAGGAGGGATCGGGTACGTC.

V is TRBV28 and J is TRBJ1-5; tentative D call: TRBD1 (6 bases). V was cut by 5 bases and J by 2 bases, with 13 bases left in between. CDR1 is MDHEN and CDR2 is SYDVKM in the germline V gene. The CDR3 consists of 15 residues. The CDR3 DNA reads TGTGCCAGCAGTGCCGAAGGGGGGGGCAATCAGCCCCAGCATTTT. It yields the protein CASSAEGGGNQPQHF.

The chain combines TRBV5-5 with TRBJ1-4, with TRBD1 matching 8 bases. Trimming took 3 bases from V and 8 from J; bases not matched to a gene: 12. CDR3 length: 16 residues. The germline V gene has CDR1 SGHKS and CDR2 YYEKEE (reference sequence). CDR3 sequence (DNA): TGTGCCAGCAGCTGGGCCTCAGGGGGCATGAGAGAAAAACTGTTTTTT. Translated: CASSWASGGMREKLFF.

The chain recombines TRBV2 with TRBJ1-1; D is unresolved. The V gene's germline CDR1 is SNHLY and CDR2 FYNNEI. This CDR3 contains 13 residues. Trimming pared 4 bases from V and 7 bases from J, leaving 13 bases between. CDR3 nucleotide sequence: TGTGCCAGCAGTGTTCAAGGGATCAATGAAGCTTTCTTT. It codes for CASSVQGINEAFF. Variable domain in full (rest from reference TRBV2 and TRBJ1-1): EPEVTQTPSHQVTQMGQEVILRCVPISNHLYFYWYRQILGQKVEFLVSFYNNEISEKSEIFDDQFSVERPDGSNFTLKIRSTKLEDSAMYFCASSVQGINEAFFGQGTRLTVV.

This clone is a singleton in its sample. The rearrangement joins TRBV7-6 to TRBJ2-2, with a weak D call TRBD1 (6 bases). The CDR3 is 13 amino acids. Between the trimmed V and J ends, which lost 5 bases and 5 bases, there was a span of 9 bases. CDR1 and CDR2 (germline): SGHVS, FNYEAQ. The CDR3 loop reads CASSDRWTGELFF. DNA for the CDR3: TGTGCCAGCAGCGACAGGTGGACCGGGGAGCTGTTTTTT.

V usage is TRBV2 and J usage is TRBJ2-6, with a possible D match to TRBD1 (6 bases). This CDR3 spans 15 amino acids. Trimming cost V 6 bases and J 3 bases, with 12 bases left between them. The germline CDR1 and CDR2 sequences are SNHLY and FYNNEI. The CDR3 bases are TGTGCCAGCAGGGCCCCAGGGGTTGGGGCCAACGTCCTGACTTTC. Translating it yields CASRAPGVGANVLTF.

The rearrangement links TRBV6-1 to TRBJ1-5; D is unresolved. V was clipped by 2 bases and J by 5 bases, with 4 bases between them. The germline gives CDR1 MNHNS, CDR2 SASEGT. The CDR3 length is 12 residues. The chain's CDR3 is CASSELDQPQHF. CDR3 coding DNA: TGTGCCAGCAGTGAATTGGATCAGCCCCAGCATTTT.

The chain joins TRBV29-1 to TRBJ2-2; 9 bases align to TRBD2. Germline CDR1 is SQVTM and CDR2 is ANQGSEA. With V trimmed by 6 bases and J by 2 bases, 4 bases remained unmatched. The CDR3 has 14 amino acids. CDR3 in amino acids: CSVEGLANTGELFF. For the CDR3, the DNA is TGCAGCGTAGAGGGACTAGCCAACACCGGGGAGCTGTTTTTT.

The chain has TRBV28 and TRBJ1-2; D is undetermined. With 1 base removed from V and 6 bases from J, the gap between germline ends came to 12 bases. The CDR3 runs to 14 residues. CDR1 and CDR2 (germline): MDHEN, SYDVKM. The CDR3 DNA reads as TGTGCCAGCAGTTTATATCGGGGTTTTGATGGCTACACCTTC. As protein: CASSLYRGFDGYTF.

This chain joins TRBV9 and TRBJ2-7; either TRBD1 or TRBD2 may supply D (5 bases each). Trimming left V 0 bases short and J 1 base short, with 14 bases between. The CDR3 spans 16 residues. Germline assignment: CDR1 SGDLS and CDR2 YYNGEE. The CDR3 DNA follows: TGTGCCAGCAGCGTAGCCGAGGGGCTTCCTTCCTACGAGCAGTACTTC. This codes for CASSVAEGLPSYEQYF.

J is TRBJ2-7 and V is TRBV21-1. TRBV21-1 is a documented pseudogene. CDR3 length: 17 residues. CDR3 sequence reads: CASSKIGPGTGNYEQYV. The CDR3 nucleotides are TGTGCCAGCAGCAAAATAGGCCCGGGGACCGGTAATTACGAGCAGTACGTC.

This clone was counted once. The V gene is TRBV4-1, the J gene TRBJ2-3; TRBD2 aligns across 8 bases. Trimming took 0 bases from V and 4 from J; bases not matched to a gene: 9. Germline V lookup: CDR1 MGHRA, CDR2 YSYEKL. This CDR3 has 17 residues. This chain's CDR3 is CASSQDPIGRGADTQYF. DNA of the CDR3: TGCGCCAGCAGCCAAGATCCCATCGGGAGGGGCGCAGATACGCAGTATTTT.

The rearrangement uses TRBV19 and TRBJ1-1; no clear D. The CDR3 covers 13 residues. Germline loops: CDR1 LNHDA, CDR2 SQIVND (reference sequence). V gave up 10 bases and J gave up 1 base, with 13 bases separating them. The chain's CDR3 is CAIQTRPNTEAFF. CDR3 bases: TGTGCCATCCAAACTAGGCCGAACACTGAAGCTTTCTTT.

The J gene is TRBJ1-3, the V gene TRBV9, with 9 bases that match TRBD1. CDR3 length equals 17 residues. Per the germline V gene, CDR1 is SGDLS and CDR2 is YYNGEE. With V trimmed by 2 bases and J by 4 bases, 10 bases remained unmatched. The CDR3 nucleotides are TGTGCCAGCAGCGTCTTTGGACAGGGGAGATACGGAAACACCATATATTTT. Translating gives CASSVFGQGRYGNTIYF.

The chain has TRBV7-9 and TRBJ1-1; D gene ambiguous. Germline V gene lookup returns CDR1 SEHNR and CDR2 FQNEAQ (reference sequence). Trimming left V 4 bases short and J 1 base short, with 7 bases between. The CDR3 extends over 13 amino acids. CDR3 amino acids: CASSSTTNTEAFF. The CDR3, as DNA: TGTGCCAGCAGCTCAACAACGAACACTGAAGCTTTCTTT.

V and J are TRBV2 and TRBJ1-6, with a possible D match to TRBD1 (5 bases). The CDR3 has 15 amino acids. V was shortened by 8 bases and J by 8 bases, with 19 bases between the two germline ends. Germline assignment: CDR1 SNHLY and CDR2 FYNNEI. CDR3 residues: CASPALDTRYSPLHF. CDR3 nucleotides: TGTGCCAGCCCCGCTCTGGACACGCGTTATTCACCCCTCCACTTT.

The chain carries TRBV5-1 and TRBJ2-2; 10 bases line up with TRBD1. Germline trimming cut 6 bases from V and 5 bases from J; bases unmatched to any gene: 10. This CDR3 has 16 amino acids. Germline V gene data show CDR1 as SGHRS and CDR2 as YFSETQ. The CDR3 loop reads CASTHRGTGVTGELFF. The CDR3 DNA sequence: TGCGCCAGCACCCATAGGGGGACAGGGGTGACCGGGGAGCTGTTTTTT.

J is TRBJ1-6 and V is TRBV27, with D unclear. The CDR3 runs 16 residues. The germline V gene encodes CDR1 MNHEY and CDR2 SMNVEV (reference sequence). Trimming removed 4 bases at V and 0 bases at J, with 10 bases between. The CDR3 DNA reads as TGTGCCAGCAGTTCCCTTTGGAGCTCCTATAATTCACCCCTCCACTTT. Translating gives CASSSLWSSYNSPLHF.

This clone was seen a handful of times. V and J are TRBV9 and TRBJ1-1; TRBD1 aligns across 8 bases. The CDR3 has 13 amino acids. Germline V lookup: CDR1 SGDLS, CDR2 YYNGEE. With V trimmed by 0 bases and J by 10 bases, 5 bases remained unmatched. The CDR3 sequence: CASSVGQGTGAFF. The DNA for the CDR3 is TGTGCCAGCAGCGTAGGACAGGGGACAGGAGCTTTCTTT. The full variable domain, with the rest looked up from reference TRBV9 and TRBJ1-1, is DSGVTQTPKHLITATGQRVTLRCSPRSGDLSVYWYQQSLDQGLQFLIQYYNGEERAKGNILERFSAQQFPDLHSELNLSSLELGDSALYFCASSVGQGTGAFFGQGTRLTVV.

The chain carries TRBV7-9 and TRBJ2-2; no reliable D call. V lost 5 bases and J lost 0, with 16 bases in between. The V gene's germline CDR1 is SEHNR and CDR2 FQNEAQ (reference sequence). This CDR3 contains 17 residues. CDR3 in DNA: TGTGCCAGCAGCCCCACCGCTCCGCGGACGAACACCGGGGAGCTGTTTTTT. Protein sequence: CASSPTAPRTNTGELFF.

The gene calls are TRBV19 and TRBJ2-1; the D call may be TRBD1 or TRBD2 (5 bases each). Between the trimmed V and J ends, which lost 10 bases and 6 bases, there was a span of 13 bases. The CDR3 runs 12 residues. Germline V CDR1 and CDR2: LNHDA, SQIVND (reference sequence). The CDR3 nucleotides read TGTGCCACCCACCTTGGGGGCAATGAGCAGTTCTTC. This encodes CATHLGGNEQFF.

CDR3 loop: CASSPGQVRYEQYF. CDR3 nucleotide sequence: TGTGCCAGCTCACCCGGACAGGTTCGATACGAGCAGTACTTC. The V call is TRBV18, the J call TRBJ2-7, with 7 positions matching TRBD1. V shed 3 bases, J shed 4 bases, and the junction held 6 bases outside the gene matches. This CDR3 has 14 residues. Germline assignment: CDR1 KGHSH and CDR2 LQKENI.

V and J are TRBV5-8 and TRBJ2-4, with 7 nucleotides matching TRBD1. V was clipped by 4 bases and J by 0 bases; unmatched bases: 10. This CDR3 comprises 17 residues. Germline CDR1 is SGHTS and CDR2 is YDEGEE. The DNA for the CDR3 is TGTGCCAGCAGCCGTCCTGGGACAGCTTCAGCCAAAAACATTCAGTACTTC. This codes for CASSRPGTASAKNIQYF.

This clone was counted only a few times. V is TRBV2 and J is TRBJ2-7, with 7 bases that match TRBD1. Trimming removed 11 bases from V and 3 bases from J; junction bases left unmatched: 10. The CDR3 has 13 residues. Per the germline V gene, CDR1 is SNHLY and CDR2 is FYNNEI. In DNA form, the CDR3 reads TGTGCCTCAGAACAGGGGTCCAACTACGAGCAGTACTTC. Residues: CASEQGSNYEQYF.

The chain joins TRBV19 to TRBJ2-4; weak D call: TRBD1 (6 bases). Per the germline V gene, CDR1 is LNHDA and CDR2 is SQIVND (reference sequence). Trimming shortened V by 3 bases and J by 2 bases, and 11 bases separated the two germline ends. This CDR3 spans 15 amino acids. CDR3 protein: CASSMGTGSKNIQYF. The CDR3 DNA follows: TGTGCCAGTAGTATGGGCACAGGGTCCAAAAACATTCAGTACTTC.

The rearrangement links TRBV6-1 to TRBJ1-3; 8 bases line up with TRBD1. J lost 0 bases, V lost 4 bases, and 2 bases had no gene match. Germline V gives CDR1 MNHNS, CDR2 SASEGT. CDR3 length equals 15 residues. The CDR3 nucleotides read TGTGCCAGCAGTGGGACAGGGTACTCTGGAAACACCATATATTTT. This codes for CASSGTGYSGNTIYF.

The J gene is TRBJ2-1, the V gene TRBV4-3, with 12 bases fitting TRBD2. The CDR3 covers 16 residues. Germline assignment: CDR1 LGHNA and CDR2 YSLEER. Trimming cost V 1 base and J 4 bases; bases outside gene matches: 2. CDR3 residues: CASSQGTSGIYNEQFF. The CDR3 nucleotides read TGCGCCAGCAGCCAAGGGACTAGCGGGATATACAATGAGCAGTTCTTC.

This chain uses TRBV7-8 with TRBJ2-2; D unresolved. The germline V gene encodes CDR1 SGHVS and CDR2 FQNEAQ. V gave up 2 bases and J gave up 1 base, with 8 bases separating them. This CDR3 spans 15 amino acids. CDR3 nucleotides: TGTGCCAGCAGCTTACACGGCCGGAACACCGGGGAGCTGTTTTTT. Its protein is CASSLHGRNTGELFF.

The V gene is TRBV11-2, the J gene TRBJ2-5; no clear D gene. The V gene's germline CDR1 is SGHAT and CDR2 FQNNGV. Trimming removed 2 bases at V and 5 bases at J, with 12 bases between. The CDR3 spans 14 residues. As DNA, the CDR3 is TGTGCCAGCAGCTTATGGGCTTTGGGGGAGACCCAGTACTTC. Protein product: CASSLWALGETQYF. The whole variable domain, filled in from reference TRBV11-2 and TRBJ2-5, reads EAGVAQSPRYKIIEKRQSVAFWCNPISGHATLYWYQQILGQGPKLLIQFQNNGVVDDSQLPKDRFSAERLKGVDSTLKIQPAKLEDSAVYLCASSLWALGETQYFGPGTRLLVL.

The rearrangement joins TRBV30 to TRBJ2-7; 11 positions match TRBD2. Germline CDR1 and CDR2: GTSNPN and SVGIG (reference sequence). The CDR3 is made up of 13 amino acids. V shed 2 bases and J 4 bases; nucleotides not matched to a gene: 1. CDR3: CAWSLAGGYEQYF. The CDR3 DNA reads TGTGCCTGGAGTCTAGCGGGGGGATACGAGCAGTACTTC. The whole variable domain, remainder taken from reference TRBV30 and TRBJ2-7, is SQTIHQWPATLVQPVGSPLSLECTVEGTSNPNLYWYRQAAGRGLQLLFYSVGIGQISSEVPQNLSASRPQDRQFILSSKKLLLSDSGFYLCAWSLAGGYEQYFGPGTRLTVT.

This chain links TRBV15 with TRBJ2-2; 10 bases are shared with TRBD2. Germline values: CDR1 LNHNV, CDR2 YYDKDF (reference sequence). The CDR3 runs to 19 residues. The J segment lost 4 bases and the V segment lost 0 bases, leaving 11 bases of the junction unmatched. The CDR3 bases are TGTGCCACCAGCAGAGATAGGCCTAGCGGGAGAAGGGGCACCGGGGAGCTGTTTTTT. Translation: CATSRDRPSGRRGTGELFF.